The present TCR beta chain was sequenced within a study of coeliac disease. Broader study findings: TRB repertoires were largely private, with most amino acid sequences found in only one sample. Lower clonality than controls marked TRB and TRG repertoires from active celiac intraepithelial and lamina propria samples.

Trimming removed 3 bases from V and 6 bases from J; junction bases left unmatched: 4. The CDR3 sequence is 13 residues long. Per germline, CDR1 GTSNPN and CDR2 SVGIG (reference sequence). As to this clone: Its specificity is unknown.

Profiling relied on immunoSEQ multiplex PCR, and the TCRdb table lists in-frame clones only, not all of them. Found here are 5,000 to 7,500 clones, around 67% of them singletons; the top ten hold about 7%. The chain employs TRBV30 and TRBJ2-1; 8 nucleotides line up with TRBD2. This sequence was found in a man aged 45 to 65 with active celiac disease. Sequenced material: lamina propria lymphocytes from the gut. In DNA form, the CDR3 reads TGTGCCTGGAGGTACAGCGGGAGCAATGAGCAGTTCTTC. Translated: CAWRYSGSNEQFF.